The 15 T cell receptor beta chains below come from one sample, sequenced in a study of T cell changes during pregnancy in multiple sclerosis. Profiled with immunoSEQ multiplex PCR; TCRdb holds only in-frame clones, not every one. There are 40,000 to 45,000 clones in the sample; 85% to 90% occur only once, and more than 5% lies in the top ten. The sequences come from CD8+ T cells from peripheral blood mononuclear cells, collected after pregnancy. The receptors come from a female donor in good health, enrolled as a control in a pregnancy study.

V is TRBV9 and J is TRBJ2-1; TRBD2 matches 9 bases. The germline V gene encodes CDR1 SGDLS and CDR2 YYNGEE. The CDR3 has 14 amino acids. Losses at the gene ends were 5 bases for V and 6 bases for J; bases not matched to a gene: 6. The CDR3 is CASSRSGGGNEQFF. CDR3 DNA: TGTGCCAGCAGTCGTAGCGGGGGAGGCAATGAGCAGTTCTTC.

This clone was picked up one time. This CDR3 reads CASSVRDRAYEQYF. CDR3 DNA sequence: TGTGCCAGCAGTGTCCGGGACAGGGCCTACGAGCAGTACTTC. The chain combines TRBV28 with TRBJ2-7; TRBD1 matches 9 bases. Losses at the gene ends were 5 bases for V and 2 bases for J; bases not matched to a gene: 4. The CDR3 is 14 residues long. Germline CDR1 reads MDHEN; CDR2 reads SYDVKM.

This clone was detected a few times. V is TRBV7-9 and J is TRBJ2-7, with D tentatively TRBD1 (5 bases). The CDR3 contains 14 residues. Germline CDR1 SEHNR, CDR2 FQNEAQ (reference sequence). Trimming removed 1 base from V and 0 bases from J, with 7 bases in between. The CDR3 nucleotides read TGTGCCAGCAGCTTAGGGGGCTACTCCTACGAGCAGTACTTC. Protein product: CASSLGGYSYEQYF.

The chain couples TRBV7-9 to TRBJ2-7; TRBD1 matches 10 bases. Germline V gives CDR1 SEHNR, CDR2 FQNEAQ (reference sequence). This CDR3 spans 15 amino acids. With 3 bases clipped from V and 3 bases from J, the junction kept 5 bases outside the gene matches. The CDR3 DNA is TGTGCCAGCAGCTTCCCCGGGACAGGGGACTACGAGCAGTACTTC. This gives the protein CASSFPGTGDYEQYF.

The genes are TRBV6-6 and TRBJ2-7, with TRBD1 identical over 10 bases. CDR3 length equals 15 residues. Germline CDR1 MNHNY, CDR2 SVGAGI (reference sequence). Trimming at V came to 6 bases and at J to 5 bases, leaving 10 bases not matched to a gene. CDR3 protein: CASRLPGQGPHEQYF. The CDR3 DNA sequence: TGTGCCAGCAGACTCCCGGGACAGGGGCCCCACGAGCAGTACTTC.

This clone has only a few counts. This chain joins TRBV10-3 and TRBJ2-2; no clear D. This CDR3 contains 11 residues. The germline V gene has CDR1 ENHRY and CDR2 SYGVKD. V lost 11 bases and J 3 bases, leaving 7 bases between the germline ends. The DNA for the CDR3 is TGTGCCGTACAAGACACCGGGGAGCTGTTTTTT. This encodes CAVQDTGELFF.

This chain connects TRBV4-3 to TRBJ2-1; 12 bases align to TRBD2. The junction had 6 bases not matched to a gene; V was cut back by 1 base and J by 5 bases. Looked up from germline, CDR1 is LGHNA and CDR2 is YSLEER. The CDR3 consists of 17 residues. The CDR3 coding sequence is TGCGCCAGCAGCCAAGTGGCTAGCGGGGGGGCCGACAATGAGCAGTTCTTC. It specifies CASSQVASGGADNEQFF.

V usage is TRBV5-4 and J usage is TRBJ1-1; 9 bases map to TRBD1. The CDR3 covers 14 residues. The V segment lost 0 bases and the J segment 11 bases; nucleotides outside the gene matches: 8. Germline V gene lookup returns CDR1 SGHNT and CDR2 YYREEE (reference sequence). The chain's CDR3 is CASSLEAQGADAFF. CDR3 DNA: TGTGCCAGCAGCTTGGAGGCACAGGGGGCGGATGCTTTCTTT.

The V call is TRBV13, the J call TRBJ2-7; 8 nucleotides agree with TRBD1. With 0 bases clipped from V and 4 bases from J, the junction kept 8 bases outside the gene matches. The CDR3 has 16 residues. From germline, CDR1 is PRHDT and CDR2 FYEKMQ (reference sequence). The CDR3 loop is CASSLGGTGGFYEQYF. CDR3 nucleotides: TGTGCCAGCAGCTTAGGGGGGACAGGCGGGTTTTACGAGCAGTACTTC.

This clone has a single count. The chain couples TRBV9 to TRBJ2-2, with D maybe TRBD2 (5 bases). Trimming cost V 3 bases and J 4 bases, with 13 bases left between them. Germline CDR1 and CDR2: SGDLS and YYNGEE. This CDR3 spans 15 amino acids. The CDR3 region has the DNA TGTGCCAGCAGCGCGGGAAAGGGTGGCACCGGGGAGCTGTTTTTT. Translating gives CASSAGKGGTGELFF. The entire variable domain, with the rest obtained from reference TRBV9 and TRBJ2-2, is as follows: DSGVTQTPKHLITATGQRVTLRCSPRSGDLSVYWYQQSLDQGLQFLIQYYNGEERAKGNILERFSAQQFPDLHSELNLSSLELGDSALYFCASSAGKGGTGELFFGEGSRLTVL.

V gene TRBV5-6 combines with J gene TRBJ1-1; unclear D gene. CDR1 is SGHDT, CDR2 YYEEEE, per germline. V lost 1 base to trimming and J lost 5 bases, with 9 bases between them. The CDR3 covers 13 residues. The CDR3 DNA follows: TGTGCCAGCAGCTTGAGCCCCCCGACTGAAGCTTTCTTT. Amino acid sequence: CASSLSPPTEAFF.

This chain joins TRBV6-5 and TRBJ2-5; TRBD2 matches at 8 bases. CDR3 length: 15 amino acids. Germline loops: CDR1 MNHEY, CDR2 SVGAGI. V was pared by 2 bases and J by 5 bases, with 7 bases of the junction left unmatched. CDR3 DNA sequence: TGTGCCAGCAGTTACGGTAGCGGGGACGTCGAGACCCAGTACTTC. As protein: CASSYGSGDVETQYF.

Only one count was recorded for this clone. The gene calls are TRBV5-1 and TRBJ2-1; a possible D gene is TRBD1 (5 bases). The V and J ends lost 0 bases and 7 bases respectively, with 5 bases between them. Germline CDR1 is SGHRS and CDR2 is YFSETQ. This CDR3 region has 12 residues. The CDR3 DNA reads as TGCGCCAGCAGCTTGGAGGGGAATGAGCAGTTCTTC. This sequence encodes CASSLEGNEQFF. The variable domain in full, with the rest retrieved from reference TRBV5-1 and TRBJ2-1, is KAGVTQTPRYLIKTRGQQVTLSCSPISGHRSVSWYQQTPGQGLQFLFEYFSETQRNKGNFPGRFSGRQFSNSRSEMNVSTLELGDSALYLCASSLEGNEQFFGPGTRLTVL.

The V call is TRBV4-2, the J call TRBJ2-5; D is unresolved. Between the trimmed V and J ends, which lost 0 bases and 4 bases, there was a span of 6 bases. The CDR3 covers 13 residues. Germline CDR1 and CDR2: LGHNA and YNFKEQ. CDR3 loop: CASSQDRGETQYF. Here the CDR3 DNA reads TGTGCCAGCAGCCAAGATCGAGGAGAGACCCAGTACTTC.

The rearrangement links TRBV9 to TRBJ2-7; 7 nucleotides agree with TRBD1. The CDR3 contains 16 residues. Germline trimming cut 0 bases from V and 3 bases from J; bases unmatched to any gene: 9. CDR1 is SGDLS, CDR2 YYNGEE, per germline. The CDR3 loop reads CASSVGSGDRYYEQYF. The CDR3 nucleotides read TGTGCCAGCAGCGTAGGGTCAGGGGACAGATACTACGAGCAGTACTTC.